One sample yielded the 11 T cell receptor beta chains listed below, sequenced in a study of blood T cell repertoires in COVID-19. Assay: immunoSEQ multiplex PCR; the TCRdb copy retains only in-frame clones and omits some. The profile shows over 50,000 clones, 85% of them singletons. Sample: peripheral blood. These receptors came from a human donor in a cohort sampled during active COVID-19.

V gene TRBV18 combines with J gene TRBJ2-1, with D tentatively TRBD1 (9 bases). The CDR3 is 22 residues long. Trimming left V 1 base short and J 5 bases short, with 33 bases between. From germline, CDR1 is KGHSH and CDR2 LQKENI. In DNA, the CDR3 is TGTGCCAGCTCACCACGACCCCCAGGGGCACAGGGGGCCAGCGGGAGACACAATGAGCAGTTCTTC. Protein: CASSPRPPGAQGASGRHNEQFF.

The rearrangement joins TRBV9 to TRBJ1-4, with TRBD1 identical over 7 bases. CDR1 is SGDLS and CDR2 is YYNGEE in the germline V gene. This CDR3 is 16 amino acids long. After removal of 4 bases from V and 4 bases from J, the junction contained 10 bases not matched to a gene. The CDR3 spells CASSPRTGVLNEKLFF. For the CDR3, the DNA is TGTGCCAGCAGCCCCCGGACAGGTGTCCTTAATGAAAAACTGTTTTTT. Looking up the rest from reference TRBV9 and TRBJ1-4 gives the full variable domain: DSGVTQTPKHLITATGQRVTLRCSPRSGDLSVYWYQQSLDQGLQFLIQYYNGEERAKGNILERFSAQQFPDLHSELNLSSLELGDSALYFCASSPRTGVLNEKLFFGSGTQLSVL.

The V call is TRBV29-1, the J call TRBJ1-3, with D uncertain. This CDR3 spans 13 amino acids. With 2 bases removed from V and 4 bases from J, the gap between germline ends came to 9 bases. Germline CDR1 is SQVTM and CDR2 is ANQGSEA. The CDR3 is CSVETTQGNTIYF. CDR3 coding DNA: TGCAGCGTTGAAACCACCCAGGGAAACACCATATATTTT.

This clone was seen a handful of times. CDR3 sequence: CSARVEGSQYF. CDR3 coding DNA: TGCAGTGCTAGAGTGGAGGGCTCGCAGTATTTT. The rearrangement joins TRBV20-1 to TRBJ2-3; a possible D gene is TRBD2 (6 bases). Germline loops: CDR1 DFQATT, CDR2 SNEGSKA (reference sequence). CDR3 length equals 11 residues. Trimming took 1 base from V and 10 from J, leaving 9 bases between them.

V gene TRBV28 combines with J gene TRBJ2-2, with 9 bases that match TRBD1. The CDR3 consists of 15 residues. Germline assignment: CDR1 MDHEN and CDR2 SYDVKM. V shed 5 bases and J 7 bases; nucleotides not matched to a gene: 8. The CDR3 DNA is TGTGCCAGCAGTAGAGACAGGGGGGATATCGGGGAGCTGTTTTTT. It translates to CASSRDRGDIGELFF. Looking up the rest from reference TRBV28 and TRBJ2-2 gives the full variable domain: DVKVTQSSRYLVKRTGEKVFLECVQDMDHENMFWYRQDPGLGLRLIYFSYDVKMKEKGDIPEGYSVSREKKERFSLILESASTNQTSMYLCASSRDRGDIGELFFGEGSRLTVL.

The chain links TRBV28 to TRBJ2-7, with D perhaps matching TRBD1 (6 bases). The CDR3 has 13 amino acids. The germline V gene encodes CDR1 MDHEN and CDR2 SYDVKM. Trimming took 10 bases from V and 4 from J, leaving 17 bases between them. The CDR3 DNA is TGTGCCACCTGGGGCAGGGGAGTATACGAGCAGTACTTC. It is translated as CATWGRGVYEQYF.

This sequence joins TRBV27 and TRBJ2-7; 10 nucleotides line up with TRBD2. The CDR3 covers 16 residues. The trim removed 5 bases at V and 5 bases at J, leaving 12 bases unmatched. In germline, CDR1 is MNHEY, CDR2 SMNVEV (reference sequence). This chain's CDR3 is CASSMTGTSAFDEQYF. In nucleotides, the CDR3 is TGTGCCAGCAGTATGACCGGGACTAGCGCTTTTGACGAGCAGTACTTC.

This chain joins TRBV30 and TRBJ1-6; no clear D. V lost 4 bases and J lost 6, with 13 bases in between. The CDR3 sequence is 14 residues long. Germline V gives CDR1 GTSNPN, CDR2 SVGIG (reference sequence). This chain's CDR3 is CAWILGSANSPLHF. The CDR3 coding sequence is TGTGCCTGGATCCTGGGGAGTGCTAATTCACCCCTCCACTTT.

The chain employs TRBV19 and TRBJ1-1, with TRBD1 matching 8 bases. Germline V gene lookup returns CDR1 LNHDA and CDR2 SQIVND (reference sequence). J was trimmed by 5 bases and V by 3 bases; bases with no gene match: 8. This CDR3 comprises 15 residues. The CDR3 DNA reads TGTGCCAGTAGTATGGGCAGGGGGCGGCGGACTGAAGCTTTCTTT. Its protein product is CASSMGRGRRTEAFF.

The gene calls are TRBV5-1 and TRBJ2-5; possible D gene TRBD2, 6 bases. V lost 6 bases and J 1 base, leaving 13 bases between the germline ends. Germline loops: CDR1 SGHRS, CDR2 YFSETQ. CDR3 length: 14 residues. The CDR3 loop is CASTPSSGQETQYF. In DNA form, the CDR3 reads TGCGCCAGCACCCCTAGTAGCGGCCAAGAGACCCAGTACTTC.

This clone was counted only a few times. The rearrangement uses TRBV3-1 (or the pseudogene TRBV3-2) and TRBJ1-2; D remains ambiguous. CDR3 length: 13 amino acids. From germline, CDR1 is LGHDT and CDR2 YNNKEL (reference sequence). V gave up 1 base and J gave up 3 bases, with 6 bases separating them. Here the CDR3 DNA reads TGTGCCAGCAGCCAAGTTCCATACTATGGCTACACCTTC. As protein: CASSQVPYYGYTF.